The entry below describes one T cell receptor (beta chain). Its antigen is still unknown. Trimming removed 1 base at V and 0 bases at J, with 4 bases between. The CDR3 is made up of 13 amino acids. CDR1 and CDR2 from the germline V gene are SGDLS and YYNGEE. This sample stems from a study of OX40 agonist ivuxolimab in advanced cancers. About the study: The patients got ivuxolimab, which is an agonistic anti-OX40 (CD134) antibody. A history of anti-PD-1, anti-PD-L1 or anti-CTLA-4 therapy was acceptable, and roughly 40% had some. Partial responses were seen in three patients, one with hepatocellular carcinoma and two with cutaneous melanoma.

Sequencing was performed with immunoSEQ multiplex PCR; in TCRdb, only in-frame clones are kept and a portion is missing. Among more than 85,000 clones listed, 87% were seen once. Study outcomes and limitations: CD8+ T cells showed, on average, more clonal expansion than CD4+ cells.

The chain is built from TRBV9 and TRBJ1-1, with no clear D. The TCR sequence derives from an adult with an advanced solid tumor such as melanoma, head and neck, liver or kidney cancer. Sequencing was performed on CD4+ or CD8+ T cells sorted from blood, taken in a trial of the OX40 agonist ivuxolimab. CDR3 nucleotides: TGTGCCAGCAGCGTATCCATGAACACTGAAGCTTTCTTT. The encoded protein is CASSVSMNTEAFF.